This T cell receptor (beta chain) was identified in a study of cytomegalovirus exposure and HLA in healthy donors. Findings and caveats of the study: A link between a missense DCLRE1C variant and TCR beta V- and J-gene trimming emerged from a later analysis.

This CDR3 has 15 amino acids. V was shortened by 0 bases and J by 4 bases, with 13 bases between the two germline ends. From germline, CDR1 is MNHEY and CDR2 SVGAGI. The PCR was carried out with 60 Vbeta primers and 13 Jbeta primers. Sequencing was performed with immunoSEQ multiplex PCR; in TCRdb, only in-frame clones are kept and a portion is missing. The profile shows approximately 200,000 clones, approximately 75% of them singletons. As to this clone: Antigen unknown.

The sequence was obtained from a young man in good health and CMV-seropositive. V usage is TRBV6-5 and J usage is TRBJ2-7, with D possibly matching TRBD1 (6 bases). The sequenced material came from PBMCs. The CDR3: CASSYSPRGGYEQYF. CDR3 sequence (DNA): TGTGCCAGCAGTTACTCCCCCAGGGGCGGATACGAGCAGTACTTC.